These T cell receptor beta chains were read from a single sample in a study of blood T cell repertoires in COVID-19. The assay was immunoSEQ multiplex PCR, and TCRdb's table has in-frame clones only and misses some. The table has 230,000 or so clones, roughly 89% seen once. The sequenced material came from peripheral blood. The receptors stem from a woman aged 40 to 50 who had recovered from COVID-19. The CDR3 runs from the conserved cysteine through the conserved F or W. The D gene is left open where the match is weak.

j_call v_call d_call cdr3_aa
TRBJ2-3 TRBV18 NA CASSDSTDTQYF
TRBJ2-2 TRBV3-1/TRBV3-2 TRBD2 CASSRRTSDTGELFF
TRBJ2-2 TRBV3-1/TRBV3-2 TRBD2 CASSQDGGREGRTGELFF
TRBJ2-5 TRBV7-6 NA CASSLEFGGRQYF
TRBJ2-3 TRBV7-2 NA CASSLVGTSTDTQYF
TRBJ1-2 TRBV7-9 TRBD1 CASSLVGTGDGYTF
TRBJ1-2 TRBV3-1/TRBV3-2 TRBD1 CASSRLTGGGYGYTF
TRBJ2-1 TRBV4-3 TRBD2 CASSQAGTSGKNEQFF
TRBJ1-1 TRBV19 TRBD1 CASRTGGTEAFF
TRBJ2-2 TRBV7-2 TRBD2 CASSRVASGGTGELFF
TRBJ2-7 TRBV7-9 TRBD2 CASSSERGRTYEQYF
TRBJ1-2 TRBV27 NA CASRNSGRNYGYTF
TRBJ1-6 TRBV4-1 TRBD1 CASSTSGQGVNSPLHF
TRBJ1-1 TRBV5-4 NA CASSSGDGVLNTEAFF
TRBJ2-2 TRBV4-3 NA CASSQHLEGGGTGELFF
TRBJ2-2 TRBV9 TRBD2 CASSATSGGGTGELFF
TRBJ1-1 TRBV2 TRBD1 CASSARGQGGPEAFF
TRBJ2-1 TRBV27 NA CASSPAPYNEQFF